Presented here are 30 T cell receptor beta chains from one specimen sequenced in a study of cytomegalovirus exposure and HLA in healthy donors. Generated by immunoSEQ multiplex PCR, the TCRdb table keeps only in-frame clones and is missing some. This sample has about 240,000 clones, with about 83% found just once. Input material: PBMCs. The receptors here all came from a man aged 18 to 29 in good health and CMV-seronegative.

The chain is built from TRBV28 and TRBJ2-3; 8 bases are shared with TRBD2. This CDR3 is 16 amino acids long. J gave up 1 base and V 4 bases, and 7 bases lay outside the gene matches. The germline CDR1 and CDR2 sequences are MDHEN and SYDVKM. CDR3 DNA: TGTGCCAGCAGTTCATACGGGGGGGCAGGCACAGATACGCAGTATTTT. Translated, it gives CASSSYGGAGTDTQYF.

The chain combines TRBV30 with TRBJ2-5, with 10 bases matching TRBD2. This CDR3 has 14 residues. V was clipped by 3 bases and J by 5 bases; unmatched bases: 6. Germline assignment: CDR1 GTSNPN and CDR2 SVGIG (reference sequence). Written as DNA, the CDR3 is TGTGCCTGGAGCCTAGCGGGAGCTGATGAGACCCAGTACTTC. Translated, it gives CAWSLAGADETQYF.

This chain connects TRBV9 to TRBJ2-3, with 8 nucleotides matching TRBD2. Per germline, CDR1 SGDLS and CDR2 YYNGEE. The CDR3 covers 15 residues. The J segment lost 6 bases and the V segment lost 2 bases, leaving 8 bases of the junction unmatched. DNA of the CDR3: TGTGCCAGCAGCGTCCTAGCGGGTCTTTGGGATACGCAGTATTTT. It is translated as CASSVLAGLWDTQYF.

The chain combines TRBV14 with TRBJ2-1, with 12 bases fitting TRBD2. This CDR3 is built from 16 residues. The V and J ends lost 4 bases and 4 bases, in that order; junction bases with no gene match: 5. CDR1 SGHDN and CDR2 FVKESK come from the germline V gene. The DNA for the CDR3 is TGTGCCAGCAGCCCGACTAGCGGGAGAGGATACAATGAGCAGTTCTTC. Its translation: CASSPTSGRGYNEQFF. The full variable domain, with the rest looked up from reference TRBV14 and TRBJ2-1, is EAGVTQFPSHSVIEKGQTVTLRCDPISGHDNLYWYRRVMGKEIKFLLHFVKESKQDESGMPNNRFLAERTGGTYSTLKVQPAELEDSGVYFCASSPTSGRGYNEQFFGPGTRLTVL.

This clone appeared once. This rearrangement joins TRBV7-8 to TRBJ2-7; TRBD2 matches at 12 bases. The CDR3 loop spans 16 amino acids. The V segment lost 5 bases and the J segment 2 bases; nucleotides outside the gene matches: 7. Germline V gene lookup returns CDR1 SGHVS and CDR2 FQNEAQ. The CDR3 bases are TGTGCCAGCAGCACGCGGACTAGCGGGGCGACCTACGAGCAGTACTTC. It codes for CASSTRTSGATYEQYF.

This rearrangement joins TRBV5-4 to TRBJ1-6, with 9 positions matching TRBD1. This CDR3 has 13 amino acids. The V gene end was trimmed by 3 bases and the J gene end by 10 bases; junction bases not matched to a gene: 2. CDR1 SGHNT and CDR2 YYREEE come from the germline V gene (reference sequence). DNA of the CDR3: TGTGCCAGCAGCTACAGGGGGCAATCACCCCTCCACTTT. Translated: CASSYRGQSPLHF.

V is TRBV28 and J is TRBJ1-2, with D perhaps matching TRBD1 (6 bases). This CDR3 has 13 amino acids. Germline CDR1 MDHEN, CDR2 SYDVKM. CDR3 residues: CAAGANHNYGYTF. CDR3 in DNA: TGTGCAGCAGGGGCCAACCACAACTATGGCTACACCTTC.

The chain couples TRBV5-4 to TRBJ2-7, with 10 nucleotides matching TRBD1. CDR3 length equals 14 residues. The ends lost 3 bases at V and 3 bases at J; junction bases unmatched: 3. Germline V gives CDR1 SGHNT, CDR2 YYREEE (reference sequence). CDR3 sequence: CASSSRTGGYEQYF. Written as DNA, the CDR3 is TGTGCCAGCAGCTCGCGGACAGGGGGCTACGAGCAGTACTTC.

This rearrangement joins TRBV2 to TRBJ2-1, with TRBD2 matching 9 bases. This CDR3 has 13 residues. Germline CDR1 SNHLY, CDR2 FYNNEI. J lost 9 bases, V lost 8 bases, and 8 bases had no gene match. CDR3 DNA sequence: TGTGCCAGCGATGCAGCGGGGGGCGTTGAGCAGTTCTTC. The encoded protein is CASDAAGGVEQFF.

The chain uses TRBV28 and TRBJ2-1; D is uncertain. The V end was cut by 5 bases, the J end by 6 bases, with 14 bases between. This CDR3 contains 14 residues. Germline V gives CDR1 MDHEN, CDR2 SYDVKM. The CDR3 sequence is CASSPPPVPNEQFF. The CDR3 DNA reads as TGTGCCAGCAGTCCCCCTCCAGTGCCCAATGAGCAGTTCTTC.

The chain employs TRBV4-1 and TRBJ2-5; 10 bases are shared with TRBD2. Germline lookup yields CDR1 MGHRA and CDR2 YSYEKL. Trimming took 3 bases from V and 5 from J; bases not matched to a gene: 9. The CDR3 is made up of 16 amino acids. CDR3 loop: CASSQWGLANRETQYF. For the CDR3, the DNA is TGCGCCAGCAGCCAGTGGGGACTAGCGAACCGGGAGACCCAGTACTTC.

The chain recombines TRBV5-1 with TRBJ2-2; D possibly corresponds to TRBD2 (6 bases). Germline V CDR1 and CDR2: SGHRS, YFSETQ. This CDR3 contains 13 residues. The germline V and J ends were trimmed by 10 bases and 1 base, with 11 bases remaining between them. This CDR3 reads CAGGTGNTGELFF. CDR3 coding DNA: TGCGCCGGGGGGACGGGGAACACCGGGGAGCTGTTTTTT. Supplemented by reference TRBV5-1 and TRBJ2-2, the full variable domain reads KAGVTQTPRYLIKTRGQQVTLSCSPISGHRSVSWYQQTPGQGLQFLFEYFSETQRNKGNFPGRFSGRQFSNSRSEMNVSTLELGDSALYLCAGGTGNTGELFFGEGSRLTVL.

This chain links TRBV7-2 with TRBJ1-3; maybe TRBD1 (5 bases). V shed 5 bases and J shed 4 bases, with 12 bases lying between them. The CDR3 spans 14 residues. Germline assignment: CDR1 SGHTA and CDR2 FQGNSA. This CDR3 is CASSPGLSGNTIYF. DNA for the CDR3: TGTGCCAGCAGCCCGGGACTGTCAGGAAACACCATATATTTT.

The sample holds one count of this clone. This CDR3 is CASRQLGTTGEQYF. In DNA, the CDR3 is TGTGCCAGCAGGCAATTGGGTACTACTGGGGAGCAGTACTTC. The chain carries TRBV2 and TRBJ2-7; no clear D. The CDR3 runs to 14 residues. Germline V gene lookup returns CDR1 SNHLY and CDR2 FYNNEI. V lost 6 bases, J lost 7 bases, and 19 bases lay in between.

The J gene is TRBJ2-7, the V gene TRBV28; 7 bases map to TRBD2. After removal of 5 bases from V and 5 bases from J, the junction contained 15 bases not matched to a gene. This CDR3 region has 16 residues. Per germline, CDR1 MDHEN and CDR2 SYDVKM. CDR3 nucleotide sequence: TGTGCCAGCAGTCTCCAAGACCCCATAGGGAGGGACGAGCAGTACTTC. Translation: CASSLQDPIGRDEQYF.

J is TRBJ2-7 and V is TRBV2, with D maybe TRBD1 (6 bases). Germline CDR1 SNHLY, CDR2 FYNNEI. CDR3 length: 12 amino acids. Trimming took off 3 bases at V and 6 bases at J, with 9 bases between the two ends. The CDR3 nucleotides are TGTGCCAGCAGTGACAGGGGCGGCGAGCAGTACTTC. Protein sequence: CASSDRGGEQYF.

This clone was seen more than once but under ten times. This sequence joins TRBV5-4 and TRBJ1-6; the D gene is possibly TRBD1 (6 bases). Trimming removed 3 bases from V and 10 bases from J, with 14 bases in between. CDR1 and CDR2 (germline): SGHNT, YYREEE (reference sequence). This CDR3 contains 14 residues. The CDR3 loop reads CASSWEQGKSPLHF. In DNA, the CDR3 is TGTGCCAGCAGCTGGGAGCAGGGGAAATCACCCCTCCACTTT. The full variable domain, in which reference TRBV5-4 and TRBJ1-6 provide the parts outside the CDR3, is ETGVTQSPTHLIKTRGQQVTLRCSSQSGHNTVSWYQQALGQGPQFIFQYYREEENGRGNFPPRFSGLQFPNYSSELNVNALELDDSALYLCASSWEQGKSPLHFGNGTRLTVT.

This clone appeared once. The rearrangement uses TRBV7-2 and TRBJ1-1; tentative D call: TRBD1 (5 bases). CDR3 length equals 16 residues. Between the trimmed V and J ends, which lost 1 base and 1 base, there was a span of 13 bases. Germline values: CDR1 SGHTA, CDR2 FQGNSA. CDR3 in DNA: TGTGCCAGCAGCTTAGATAGGTGGGGCGCGAACACTGAAGCTTTCTTT. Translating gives CASSLDRWGANTEAFF.

The CDR3 region has the DNA TGTGCCAGTAGTATAAGTCCGGGAAGGCATGAGCAGTTCTTC. Protein product: CASSISPGRHEQFF. V and J are TRBV19 and TRBJ2-1, with D possibly being TRBD2 (5 bases). Trimming shortened V by 2 bases and J by 8 bases, and 13 bases separated the two germline ends. The CDR3 has 14 residues. Germline-derived CDR1 and CDR2 are LNHDA and SQIVND (reference sequence).

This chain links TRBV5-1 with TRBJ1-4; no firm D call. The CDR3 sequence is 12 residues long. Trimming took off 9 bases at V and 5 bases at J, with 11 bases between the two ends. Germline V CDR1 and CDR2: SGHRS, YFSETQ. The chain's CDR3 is CATPSQNEKLFF. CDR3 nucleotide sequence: TGCGCCACCCCGAGCCAAAATGAAAAACTGTTTTTT.

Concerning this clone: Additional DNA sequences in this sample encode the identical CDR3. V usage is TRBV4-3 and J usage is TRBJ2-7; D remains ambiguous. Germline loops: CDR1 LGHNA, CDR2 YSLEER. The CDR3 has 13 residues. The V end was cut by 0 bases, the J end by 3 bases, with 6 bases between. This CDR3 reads CASSQDSSYEQYF. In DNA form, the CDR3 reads TGCGCCAGCAGCCAAGATTCGAGCTACGAGCAGTACTTC.

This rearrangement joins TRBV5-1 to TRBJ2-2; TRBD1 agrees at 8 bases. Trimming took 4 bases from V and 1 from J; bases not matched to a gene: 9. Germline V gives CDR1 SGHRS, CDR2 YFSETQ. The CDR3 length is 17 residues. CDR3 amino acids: CASSPFWTGKNTGELFF. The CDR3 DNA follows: TGCGCCAGCAGCCCATTTTGGACAGGGAAGAACACCGGGGAGCTGTTTTTT.

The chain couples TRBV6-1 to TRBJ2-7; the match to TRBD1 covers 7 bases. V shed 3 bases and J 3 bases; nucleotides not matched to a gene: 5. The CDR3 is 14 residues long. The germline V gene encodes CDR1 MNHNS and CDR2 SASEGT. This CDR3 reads CASSERDRDYEQYF. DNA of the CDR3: TGTGCCAGCAGTGAGAGGGACAGAGACTACGAGCAGTACTTC.

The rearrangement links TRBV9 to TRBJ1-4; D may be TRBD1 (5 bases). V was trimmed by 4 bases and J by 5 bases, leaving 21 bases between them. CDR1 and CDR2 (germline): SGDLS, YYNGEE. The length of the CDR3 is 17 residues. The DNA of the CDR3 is TGTGCCAGCAGCCCGAGACAGCTCCAAGGCTCCAATGAAAAACTGTTTTTT. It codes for CASSPRQLQGSNEKLFF.

Here the CDR3 reads CASWREGRNEQFF. The CDR3, as DNA: TGTGCCAGCTGGCGGGAGGGTCGGAATGAGCAGTTCTTC. J is TRBJ2-1 and V is TRBV9, with TRBD2 matching 9 bases. The CDR3 has 13 residues. Germline CDR1 reads SGDLS; CDR2 reads YYNGEE. J lost 7 bases, V lost 7 bases, and 6 bases had no gene match.

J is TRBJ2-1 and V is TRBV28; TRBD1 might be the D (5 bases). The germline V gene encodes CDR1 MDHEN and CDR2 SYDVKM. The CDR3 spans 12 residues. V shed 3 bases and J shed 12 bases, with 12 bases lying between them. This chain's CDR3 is CASSFQGNWQFF. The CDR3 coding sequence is TGTGCCAGCAGTTTTCAGGGAAATTGGCAGTTCTTC.

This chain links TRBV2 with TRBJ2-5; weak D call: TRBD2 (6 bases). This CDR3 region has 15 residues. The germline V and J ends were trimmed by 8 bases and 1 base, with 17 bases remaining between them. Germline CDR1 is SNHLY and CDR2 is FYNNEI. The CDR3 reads CASGELAKRQETQYF. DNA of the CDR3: TGTGCCAGCGGGGAACTAGCCAAGCGCCAAGAGACCCAGTACTTC. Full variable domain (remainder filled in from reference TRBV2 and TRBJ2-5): EPEVTQTPSHQVTQMGQEVILRCVPISNHLYFYWYRQILGQKVEFLVSFYNNEISEKSEIFDDQFSVERPDGSNFTLKIRSTKLEDSAMYFCASGELAKRQETQYFGPGTRLLVL.

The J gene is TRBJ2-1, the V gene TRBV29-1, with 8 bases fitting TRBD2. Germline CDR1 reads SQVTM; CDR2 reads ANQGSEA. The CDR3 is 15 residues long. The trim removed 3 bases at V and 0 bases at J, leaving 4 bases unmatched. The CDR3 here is CSVEVAGSSYNEQFF. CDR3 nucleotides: TGCAGCGTTGAGGTAGCGGGGAGCTCCTACAATGAGCAGTTCTTC.

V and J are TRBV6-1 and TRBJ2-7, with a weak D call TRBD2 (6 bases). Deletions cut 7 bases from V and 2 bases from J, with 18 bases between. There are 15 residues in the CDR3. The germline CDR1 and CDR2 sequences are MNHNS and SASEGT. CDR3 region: CASKPRDSFTYEQYF. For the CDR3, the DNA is TGTGCCAGCAAGCCGAGGGACTCCTTCACCTACGAGCAGTACTTC.

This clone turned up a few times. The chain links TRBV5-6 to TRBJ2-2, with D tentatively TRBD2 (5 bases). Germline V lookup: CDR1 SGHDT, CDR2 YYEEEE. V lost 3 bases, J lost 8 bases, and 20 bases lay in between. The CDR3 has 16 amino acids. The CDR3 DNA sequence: TGTGCCAGCAGCTCGGGTGGGGAGTCCGGACTGGGGGAGCTGTTTTTT. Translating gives CASSSGGESGLGELFF.